Reported below is one T cell receptor beta chain. The antigen remains unidentified. Trimming took off 6 bases at V and 0 bases at J, with 6 bases between the two ends. The CDR3 contains 13 residues. The germline V gene encodes CDR1 MNHEY and CDR2 SVGAGI. This record belongs to a study of shared clonotypes between healthy human individuals. Across the study: The cohort had two women and a few men, ages 18 to 49.

The study's findings and limits: Only blood was sampled; tissue repertoires likely differ. When naive CD4 clonotypes were compared across a handful of donors, about 4.8% were shared.

The data were produced by immunoSEQ multiplex PCR, yet TCRdb's version contains in-frame clones alone and is incomplete. The table includes a few million clones, 85% to 95% detected once. This sequence was found in a man aged 18 to 30 in good health. Some clones in this sample may be carry-over from other donors' samples. The V gene is TRBV6-5, the J gene TRBJ1-5, with no clear D. Sequencing was performed on naive CD4+ T cells from PBMCs. The sample's subset: CD45RA+ positively selected. The CDR3 reads CASSQYSNQPQHF. The CDR3 DNA sequence: TGTGCCAGCAGCCAATATAGCAATCAGCCCCAGCATTTT.